The 27 T cell receptor beta chains below come from one sample, sequenced in a study of T cell repertoires in cytomegalovirus infection (dated by TCRdb to the late 2010s). The reads were generated on an Illumina HiSeq 1500. The public reads were run again by TCRdb, first through fastp at Q25 and then through MiXCR, and only productive beta chains were kept. Rows are unified per CDR3 protein, each entry keeping the most common DNA and genes. A total of 75,000 to 100,000 distinct CDR3 sequences appear in this sample, approximately 46% of them only once. In total, the top ten clones hold over 90% of the sample. In light of the paper, this sample's treatment or condition label describes: in vitro stimulation with specific CMV peptide epitopes to enrich CMV-specific T cells. These receptors' antigens are unknown. The source was CD8+ T cells from cultured PBMCs, collected from culture after CMV antigen stimulation. These receptors were obtained from a human donor in good health (CMV status not recorded). Some clones in this sample may be carry-over from other donors' samples.

This clonotype was seen more than once but under ten times. Here the CDR3 reads CASSLPARELFF. The CDR3 DNA reads as TGTGCCAGCAGTTTGCCCGCCCGGGAGCTGTTTTTT. The chain is built from TRBV12-3 or TRBV12-4 and TRBJ2-2; D gene uncertain. Deletions cut 3 bases from V and 9 bases from J, with 8 bases between. This CDR3 is 12 amino acids long.

This clonotype occurred many times. The chain joins TRBV7-6 to TRBJ2-1; 11 nucleotides match TRBD2. CDR3 length: 19 residues. Germline CDR1 and CDR2: SGHVS and FNYEAQ. V trimming: 0 bases; J trimming: 1 base; junction bases outside the gene matches: 8. The CDR3 reads CASSLAIRTSGGSYNEQFF. DNA of the CDR3: TGTGCCAGCAGCTTAGCCATTAGAACTAGCGGGGGATCCTACAATGAGCAGTTCTTC.

This clonotype was seen a few times. This rearrangement joins TRBV7-8 to TRBJ1-1; maybe TRBD1 (5 bases). Trimming took 7 bases from V and 5 from J, leaving 11 bases between them. Germline V CDR1 and CDR2: SGHVS, FQNEAQ. The CDR3 runs 12 residues. This CDR3 is CASTLRGTEAFF. CDR3 in DNA: TGTGCCAGCACCCTGAGGGGTACTGAAGCTTTCTTT. The whole variable domain, remainder taken from reference TRBV7-8 and TRBJ1-1, is GAGVSQSPRYKVAKRGQDVALRCDPISGHVSLFWYQQALGQGPEFLTYFQNEAQLDKSGLPSDRFFAERPEGSVSTLKIQRTQQEDSAVYLCASTLRGTEAFFGQGTRLTVV.

This clonotype was observed a few times. The V and J genes are TRBV7-6 and TRBJ1-1; the match to TRBD1 covers 7 bases. CDR3 length: 13 residues. The germline V gene has CDR1 SGHVS and CDR2 FNYEAQ. With 5 bases clipped from V and 8 bases from J, the junction kept 8 bases outside the gene matches. The CDR3 is CASSRTTGSEAFF. CDR3 DNA sequence: TGTGCCAGCAGCCGAACGACAGGGTCAGAAGCTTTCTTT. The full variable domain, with the rest looked up from reference TRBV7-6 and TRBJ1-1, is GAGVSQSPRYKVTKRGQDVALRCDPISGHVSLYWYRQALGQGPEFLTYFNYEAQQDKSGLPNDRFSAERPEGSISTLTIQRTEQRDSAMYRCASSRTTGSEAFFGQGTRLTVV.

The chain has TRBV15 and TRBJ2-7, with 8 positions matching TRBD2. Germline V gene lookup returns CDR1 LNHNV and CDR2 YYDKDF (reference sequence). There are 16 residues in the CDR3. V shed 1 base and J 4 bases; nucleotides not matched to a gene: 9. The CDR3 DNA is TGTGCCACCAGCAGAGGATTACGGGAGGGGATATACGAGCAGTACTTC. Amino acid sequence: CATSRGLREGIYEQYF.

This clonotype has only a few counts. The chain joins TRBV20-1 to TRBJ2-5; maybe TRBD2 (5 bases). CDR1 and CDR2 from the germline V gene are DFQATT and SNEGSKA (reference sequence). Between the trimmed V and J ends, which lost 6 bases and 3 bases, there was a span of 14 bases. CDR3 length equals 13 residues. The CDR3 bases are TGCAGTGCCCATAGCGAGTGGGAAGAGACCCAGTACTTC. Its protein is CSAHSEWEETQYF.

The sample holds many counts of this clonotype. The V call is TRBV7-2, the J call TRBJ1-5, with D possibly TRBD1 on 5 matching bases. V lost 2 bases to trimming and J lost 1 base, with 9 bases between them. Looked up from germline, CDR1 is SGHTA and CDR2 is FQGNSA. The CDR3 loop spans 15 amino acids. The CDR3 region has the DNA TGTGCCAGCAGCTTAAAGGGGTTCAGCAATCAGCCCCAGCATTTT. Translating it yields CASSLKGFSNQPQHF. Complete variable domain (other parts from reference TRBV7-2 and TRBJ1-5): GAGVSQSPSNKVTEKGKDVELRCDPISGHTALYWYRQSLGQGLEFLIYFQGNSAPDKSGLPSDRFSAERTGGSVSTLTIQRTQQEDSAVYLCASSLKGFSNQPQHFGDGTRLSIL.

This clonotype has more than one count but fewer than ten. The chain combines TRBV7-6 with TRBJ2-5, with 8 bases lining up with TRBD2. The germline V gene encodes CDR1 SGHVS and CDR2 FNYEAQ. Trimming at V came to 4 bases and at J to 1 base, leaving 5 bases not matched to a gene. The CDR3 totals 15 residues. The CDR3 loop reads CASSSLAGSQETQYF. DNA of the CDR3: TGTGCCAGCAGCTCGTTAGCGGGATCCCAAGAGACCCAGTACTTC.

This clonotype was detected only a few times. This chain links TRBV7-9 with TRBJ2-7, with D possibly matching TRBD2 (6 bases). There are 12 residues in the CDR3. CDR1 and CDR2 from the germline V gene are SEHNR and FQNEAQ (reference sequence). The V end lost 4 bases, the J end lost 4 bases, and 8 bases lay between the germline ends. For the CDR3, the DNA is TGTGCCAGCAGCTCGGAGGGGTACGAGCAGTACTTC. Amino acid sequence: CASSSEGYEQYF.

This rearrangement joins TRBV7-2 to TRBJ2-5; D uncertain. The CDR3 length is 14 residues. Germline V gene data show CDR1 as SGHTA and CDR2 as FQGNSA. Between the trimmed V and J ends, which lost 3 bases and 5 bases, there was a span of 13 bases. The CDR3 region has the DNA TGTGCCAGCAGCTTCAACCTCGCCCGGGAGACCCAGTACTTC. Amino acids: CASSFNLARETQYF. Filled out from reference TRBV7-2 and TRBJ2-5, the complete variable domain reads GAGVSQSPSNKVTEKGKDVELRCDPISGHTALYWYRQSLGQGLEFLIYFQGNSAPDKSGLPSDRFSAERTGGSVSTLTIQRTQQEDSAVYLCASSFNLARETQYFGPGTRLLVL.

J is TRBJ2-7 and V is TRBV7-8; 8 nucleotides agree with TRBD1. Trimming cost V 5 bases and J 2 bases; bases outside gene matches: 11. This CDR3 region has 16 residues. The V gene's germline CDR1 is SGHVS and CDR2 FQNEAQ. The CDR3 is CASSPRPGTGTYEQYF. CDR3 DNA: TGTGCCAGCAGCCCACGTCCCGGGACAGGAACCTACGAGCAGTACTTC.

This clonotype was seen a few times. The chain links TRBV2 to TRBJ2-3; D is tentatively TRBD1 or TRBD2 (6 bases each). V shed 2 bases and J shed 6 bases, with 15 bases lying between them. The CDR3 covers 15 residues. The germline V gene has CDR1 SNHLY and CDR2 FYNNEI. CDR3 sequence reads: CASSESRGRADTQYF. For the CDR3, the DNA is TGTGCCAGCAGTGAATCACGGGGGCGCGCGGATACGCAGTATTTT.

This clonotype appeared a few times. The chain recombines TRBV7-2 with TRBJ2-7, with 9 bases matching TRBD1. Germline CDR1 and CDR2: SGHTA and FQGNSA. V gave up 5 bases and J gave up 3 bases; unmatched junction bases: 11. The CDR3 length is 16 residues. For the CDR3, the DNA is TGTGCCAGCAGCCTTACAGGGGGCTCCCCTTTCTACGAGCAGTACTTC. As protein: CASSLTGGSPFYEQYF.

The rearrangement joins TRBV7-2 to TRBJ2-7; TRBD2 might be the D (6 bases). From germline, CDR1 is SGHTA and CDR2 FQGNSA. This CDR3 has 14 amino acids. V lost 3 bases to trimming and J lost 4 bases, with 13 bases between them. CDR3 protein: CASSFRRTKYEQYF. The DNA of the CDR3 is TGTGCCAGCAGCTTCCGCAGGACTAAATACGAGCAGTACTTC.

CDR3 bases: TGTGCCAGTAGTATGGGGGCCTACAGGGGCCGGAACACTGAAGCTTTCTTT. Its protein product is CASSMGAYRGRNTEAFF. This chain joins TRBV19 and TRBJ1-1; 7 bases are a match to TRBD1. Germline V gene lookup returns CDR1 LNHDA and CDR2 SQIVND (reference sequence). The CDR3 contains 17 residues. The V segment lost 3 bases and the J segment 1 base; nucleotides outside the gene matches: 11.

This clonotype showed up just a few times. The rearrangement joins TRBV12-3 or TRBV12-4 to TRBJ2-1; a possible D gene is TRBD2 (6 bases). V was shortened by 0 bases and J by 2 bases, with 11 bases between the two germline ends. The CDR3 totals 16 residues. CDR3 sequence reads: CASSLAPLAPYNEQFF. In DNA form, the CDR3 reads TGTGCCAGCAGTTTAGCGCCTCTAGCGCCCTACAATGAGCAGTTCTTC.

The chain employs TRBV12-3 or TRBV12-4 and TRBJ2-3; 10 nucleotides match TRBD1. This CDR3 spans 16 amino acids. Germline trimming cut 5 bases from V and 5 bases from J; bases unmatched to any gene: 10. CDR3 coding DNA: TGTGCCAGCAGTCGCCCCGGGACAGGGGCGGGAGATACGCAGTATTTT. It translates to CASSRPGTGAGDTQYF.

V usage is TRBV3-1 and J usage is TRBJ2-7; 8 nucleotides match TRBD1. The CDR3 has 15 amino acids. The ends lost 2 bases at V and 5 bases at J; junction bases unmatched: 8. Germline CDR1 reads LGHDT; CDR2 reads YNNKEL (reference sequence). CDR3 DNA sequence: TGTGCCAGCAGCCAACAGGGGGCGCAAAGAAACGAGCAGTACTTC. Residues: CASSQQGAQRNEQYF.

This clonotype was seen a few times. V usage is TRBV3-1 and J usage is TRBJ2-1; D is unclear. The CDR3 covers 15 residues. Germline lookup yields CDR1 LGHDT and CDR2 YNNKEL (reference sequence). V gave up 1 base and J gave up 0 bases, with 7 bases separating them. CDR3 region: CASSQGQSSYNEQFF. In nucleotides, the CDR3 is TGTGCCAGCAGCCAAGGTCAGAGCTCCTACAATGAGCAGTTCTTC.

The table lists this clonotype with a count of one. V gene TRBV2 combines with J gene TRBJ2-7; 7 positions agree with TRBD1. Germline trimming cut 6 bases from V and 0 bases from J; bases unmatched to any gene: 5. Germline V gene sequence: CDR1 SNHLY, CDR2 FYNNEI. The CDR3 length is 14 residues. The CDR3 loop is CASSGTALSYEQYF. CDR3 nucleotide sequence: TGTGCCAGCAGCGGGACAGCACTCTCCTACGAGCAGTACTTC.

The chain uses TRBV11-2 and TRBJ1-2, with 11 bases aligning to TRBD1. This CDR3 contains 14 residues. Unmatched junction bases numbered 6, after V lost 5 bases and J lost 7 bases. CDR1 is SGHAT and CDR2 is FQNNGV in the germline V gene. CDR3: CASSTGQGAFGYTF. CDR3 sequence (DNA): TGTGCCAGCAGCACCGGACAGGGGGCGTTTGGCTACACCTTC. Based on the CDR3 plus reference TRBV11-2 and TRBJ1-2, the full variable domain is EAGVAQSPRYKIIEKRQSVAFWCNPISGHATLYWYQQILGQGPKLLIQFQNNGVVDDSQLPKDRFSAERLKGVDSTLKIQPAKLEDSAVYLCASSTGQGAFGYTFGSGTRLTVV.

The rearrangement joins TRBV7-2 to TRBJ1-5; TRBD1 is a possible D gene (6 bases). The CDR3 is 19 amino acids. Trimming stripped 7 bases from V and 2 bases from J, with 27 bases between. CDR1 and CDR2 from the germline V gene are SGHTA and FQGNSA. In DNA, the CDR3 is TGTGCCAGCACCCTCCTTAAGGAGGGGGGGGGCTTTGGCAATCAGCCCCAGCATTTT. Encoded protein: CASTLLKEGGGFGNQPQHF.

V usage is TRBV15 and J usage is TRBJ2-1, with TRBD2 as a possible D gene (5 bases). Trimming stripped 5 bases from V and 1 base from J, with 15 bases between. Per germline, CDR1 LNHNV and CDR2 YYDKDF (reference sequence). The CDR3 loop spans 16 amino acids. CDR3: CATSRGRTRSYNEQFF. The CDR3 DNA reads as TGTGCCACCAGCCGAGGGCGGACGCGGTCCTACAATGAGCAGTTCTTC.

The chain carries TRBV6-5 and TRBJ2-2; D perhaps matches TRBD2 (6 bases). V was shortened by 8 bases and J by 5 bases, with 18 bases between the two germline ends. CDR3 length: 15 amino acids. Germline V gene data show CDR1 as MNHEY and CDR2 as SVGAGI. The CDR3 reads CASGRAGRATGELFF. CDR3 sequence (DNA): TGTGCCAGCGGAAGGGCGGGGCGGGCTACCGGGGAGCTGTTTTTT.

This chain joins TRBV7-8 and TRBJ2-5; TRBD2 might be the D (6 bases). Trimming took off 1 base at V and 7 bases at J, with 10 bases between the two ends. This CDR3 region has 13 residues. Germline V gene lookup returns CDR1 SGHVS and CDR2 FQNEAQ. CDR3 nucleotides: TGTGCCAGCAGCTTAGGGGGGGATCGGACCCAGTACTTC. It specifies CASSLGGDRTQYF.

The rearrangement uses TRBV6-1 and TRBJ2-1, with D possibly TRBD2 on 7 matching bases. Per germline, CDR1 MNHNS and CDR2 SASEGT. V was cut by 10 bases and J by 4 bases, with 20 bases left in between. CDR3 length equals 15 residues. The DNA for the CDR3 is TGTGCCACTCAAGGGGGGGGGGGCAGGTACAATGAGCAGTTCTTC. Amino acid sequence: CATQGGGGRYNEQFF.

This clonotype was seen at least ten times. The gene calls are TRBV7-9 and TRBJ2-5; possible D gene TRBD2, 7 bases. The CDR3 is 14 residues long. Germline values: CDR1 SEHNR, CDR2 FQNEAQ (reference sequence). V shed 5 bases and J shed 2 bases, with 12 bases lying between them. This CDR3 is CASSERGQQETQYF. The CDR3, as DNA: TGTGCCAGCAGCGAGCGGGGACAACAAGAGACCCAGTACTTC.